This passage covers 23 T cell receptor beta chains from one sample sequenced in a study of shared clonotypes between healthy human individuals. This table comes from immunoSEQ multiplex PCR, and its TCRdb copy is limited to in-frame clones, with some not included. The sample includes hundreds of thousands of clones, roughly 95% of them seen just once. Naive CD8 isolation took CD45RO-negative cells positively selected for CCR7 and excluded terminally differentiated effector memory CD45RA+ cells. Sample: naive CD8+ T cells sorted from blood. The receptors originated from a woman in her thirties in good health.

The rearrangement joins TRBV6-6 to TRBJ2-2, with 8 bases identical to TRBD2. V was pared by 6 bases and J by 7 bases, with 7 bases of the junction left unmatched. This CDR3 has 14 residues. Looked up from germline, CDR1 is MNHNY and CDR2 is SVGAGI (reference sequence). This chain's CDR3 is CASSTGGEDGELFF. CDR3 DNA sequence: TGTGCCAGCAGCACCGGGGGGGAGGACGGGGAGCTGTTTTTT.

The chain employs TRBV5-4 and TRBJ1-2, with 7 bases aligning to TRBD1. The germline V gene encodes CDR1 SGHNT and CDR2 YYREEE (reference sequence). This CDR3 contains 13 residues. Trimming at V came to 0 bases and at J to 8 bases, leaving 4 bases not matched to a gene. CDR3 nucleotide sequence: TGTGCCAGCAGCTTGGACAGGGGTAAAGGCTACACCTTC. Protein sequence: CASSLDRGKGYTF.

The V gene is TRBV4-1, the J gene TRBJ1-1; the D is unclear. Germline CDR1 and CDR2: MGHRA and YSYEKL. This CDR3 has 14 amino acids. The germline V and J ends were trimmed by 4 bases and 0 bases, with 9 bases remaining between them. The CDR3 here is CASSPGPLNTEAFF. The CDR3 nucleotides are TGCGCCAGCAGCCCCGGACCTCTGAACACTGAAGCTTTCTTT.

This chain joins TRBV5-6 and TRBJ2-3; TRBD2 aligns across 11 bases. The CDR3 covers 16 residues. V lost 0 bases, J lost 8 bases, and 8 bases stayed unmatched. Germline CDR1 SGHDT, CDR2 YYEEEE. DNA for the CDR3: TGTGCCAGCAGCTTGGCACTAGCGGGAGCTGGCGCTACGCAGTATTTT. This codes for CASSLALAGAGATQYF.

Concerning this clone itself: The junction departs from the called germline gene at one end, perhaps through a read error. This CDR3 reads CASSNSQGARRDTQYF. CDR3 DNA sequence: TGTGCCAGCAGTAACTCACAGGGGGCGCGGCGGGATACGCAGTATTTT. V gene TRBV6-5 combines with J gene TRBJ2-3; 9 positions agree with TRBD1. This CDR3 region has 16 residues. CDR1 MNHEY and CDR2 SVGAGI come from the germline V gene.

The CDR3 DNA follows: TGTGCCAGCAGCGTAGGGGCAGGGGGTAATGAGCAGTACTTC. Its translation: CASSVGAGGNEQYF. V gene TRBV9 combines with J gene TRBJ2-7; 7 bases are a match to TRBD1. CDR3 length: 14 residues. Germline loops: CDR1 SGDLS, CDR2 YYNGEE. V lost 0 bases and J lost 7; bases outside the gene matches: 7.

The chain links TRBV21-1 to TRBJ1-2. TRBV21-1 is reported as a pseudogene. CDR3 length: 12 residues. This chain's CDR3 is CATSPIGYGYTF. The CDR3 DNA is TGTGCCACCTCCCCTATCGGCTATGGCTACACCTTC.

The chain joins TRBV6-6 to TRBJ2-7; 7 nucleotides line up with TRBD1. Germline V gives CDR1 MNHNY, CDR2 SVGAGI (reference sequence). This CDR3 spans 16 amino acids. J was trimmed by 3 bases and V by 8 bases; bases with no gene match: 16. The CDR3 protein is CASRPSYRGGFYEQYF. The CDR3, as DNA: TGTGCCAGCCGACCCTCATACAGGGGCGGGTTCTACGAGCAGTACTTC.

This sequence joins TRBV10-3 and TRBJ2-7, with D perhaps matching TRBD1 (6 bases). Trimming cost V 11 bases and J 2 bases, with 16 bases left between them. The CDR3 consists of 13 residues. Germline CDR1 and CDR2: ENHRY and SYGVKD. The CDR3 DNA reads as TGTGCCGCCCGACAGGATGTCGCCTACGAGCAGTACTTC. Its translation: CAARQDVAYEQYF.

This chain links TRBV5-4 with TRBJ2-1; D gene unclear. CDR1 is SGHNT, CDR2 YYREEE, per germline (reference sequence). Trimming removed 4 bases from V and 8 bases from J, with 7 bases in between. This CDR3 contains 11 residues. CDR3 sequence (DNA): TGTGCCAGCAGCGACTTACATGAGCAGTTCTTC. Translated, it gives CASSDLHEQFF.

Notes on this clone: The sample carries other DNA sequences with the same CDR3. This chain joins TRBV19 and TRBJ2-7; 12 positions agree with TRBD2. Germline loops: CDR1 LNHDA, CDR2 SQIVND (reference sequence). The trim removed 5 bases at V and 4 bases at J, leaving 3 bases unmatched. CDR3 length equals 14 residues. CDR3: CASSPGLAGYEQYF. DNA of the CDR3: TGTGCCAGTAGTCCCGGACTAGCGGGATACGAGCAGTACTTC.

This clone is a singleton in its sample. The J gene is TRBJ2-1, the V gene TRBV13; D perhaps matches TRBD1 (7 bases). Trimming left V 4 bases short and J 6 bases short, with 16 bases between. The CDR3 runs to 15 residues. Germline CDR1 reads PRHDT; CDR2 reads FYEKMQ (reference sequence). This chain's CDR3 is CASSSRQGGSNEQFF. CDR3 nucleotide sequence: TGTGCCAGCAGCTCCCGACAGGGAGGTAGCAATGAGCAGTTCTTC. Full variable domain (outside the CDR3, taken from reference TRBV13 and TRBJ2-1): AAGVIQSPRHLIKEKRETATLKCYPIPRHDTVYWYQQGPGQDPQFLISFYEKMQSDKGSIPDRFSAQQFSDYHSELNMSSLELGDSALYFCASSSRQGGSNEQFFGPGTRLTVL.

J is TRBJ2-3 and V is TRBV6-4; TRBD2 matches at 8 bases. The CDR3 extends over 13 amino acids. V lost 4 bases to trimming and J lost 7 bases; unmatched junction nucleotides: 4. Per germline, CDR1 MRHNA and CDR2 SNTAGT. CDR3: CASSGLAGNTQYF. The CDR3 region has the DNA TGTGCCAGCAGTGGTTTAGCGGGAAATACGCAGTATTTT.

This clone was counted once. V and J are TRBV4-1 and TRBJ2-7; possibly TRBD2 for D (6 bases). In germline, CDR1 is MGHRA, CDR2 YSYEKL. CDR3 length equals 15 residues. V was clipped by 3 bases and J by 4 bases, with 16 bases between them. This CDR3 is CASSHAGAGRYEQYF. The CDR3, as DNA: TGCGCCAGCAGCCACGCCGGAGCCGGGAGATACGAGCAGTACTTC.

The CDR3 DNA follows: TGTGCCAGCAGCTCCGGAGGGGAGGGACTATACTCCTACAATGAGCAGTTCTTC. Amino acid sequence: CASSSGGEGLYSYNEQFF. This sequence joins TRBV13 and TRBJ2-1, with 7 bases that match TRBD2. This CDR3 spans 18 amino acids. The V and J ends lost 4 bases and 0 bases, in that order; junction bases with no gene match: 12. The germline gives CDR1 PRHDT, CDR2 FYEKMQ (reference sequence).

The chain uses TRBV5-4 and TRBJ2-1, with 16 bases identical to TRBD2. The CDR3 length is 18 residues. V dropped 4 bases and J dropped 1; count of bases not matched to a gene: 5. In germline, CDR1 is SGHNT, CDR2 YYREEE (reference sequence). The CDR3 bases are TGTGCCAGCAGCCCGGGACTAGCGGGAGGGCTTTCCTACAATGAGCAGTTCTTC. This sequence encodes CASSPGLAGGLSYNEQFF. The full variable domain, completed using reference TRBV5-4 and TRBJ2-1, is ETGVTQSPTHLIKTRGQQVTLRCSSQSGHNTVSWYQQALGQGPQFIFQYYREEENGRGNFPPRFSGLQFPNYSSELNVNALELDDSALYLCASSPGLAGGLSYNEQFFGPGTRLTVL.

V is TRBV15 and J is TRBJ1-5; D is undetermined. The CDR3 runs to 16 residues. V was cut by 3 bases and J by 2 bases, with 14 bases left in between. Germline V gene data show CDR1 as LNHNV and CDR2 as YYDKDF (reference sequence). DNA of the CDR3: TGTGCCACCAGCAGGACGCCTTGGGATGGCAATCAGCCCCAGCATTTT. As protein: CATSRTPWDGNQPQHF.

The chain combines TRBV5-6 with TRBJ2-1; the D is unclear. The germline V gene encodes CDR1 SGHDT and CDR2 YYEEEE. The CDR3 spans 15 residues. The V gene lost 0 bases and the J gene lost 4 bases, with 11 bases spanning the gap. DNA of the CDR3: TGTGCCAGCAGCTTGGGACCGTTGCTTTACAATGAGCAGTTCTTC. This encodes CASSLGPLLYNEQFF.

The CDR3 sequence is CASATSGREGSQYF. CDR3 DNA sequence: TGTGCCAGCGCGACTAGCGGGAGGGAGGGTTCGCAGTATTTT. The chain combines TRBV7-3 with TRBJ2-3, with 14 bases lining up with TRBD2. V lost 8 bases to trimming and J lost 10 bases; unmatched junction nucleotides: 8. The CDR3 consists of 14 residues. Germline assignment: CDR1 SGHTA and CDR2 FQGTGA.

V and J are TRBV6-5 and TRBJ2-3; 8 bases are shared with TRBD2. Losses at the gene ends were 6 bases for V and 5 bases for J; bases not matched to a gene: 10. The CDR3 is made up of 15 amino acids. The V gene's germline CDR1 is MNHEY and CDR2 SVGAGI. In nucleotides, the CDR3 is TGTGCCAGCAGCCCCCAACCGGGAGGGAGAGATACGCAGTATTTT. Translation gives CASSPQPGGRDTQYF.

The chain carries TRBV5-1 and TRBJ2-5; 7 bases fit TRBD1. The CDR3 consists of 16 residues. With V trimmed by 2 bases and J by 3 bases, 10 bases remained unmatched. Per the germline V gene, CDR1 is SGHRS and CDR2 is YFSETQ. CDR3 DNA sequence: TGCGCCAGCAGCTTTAGCACGTCCGGGACAGAAGAGACCCAGTACTTC. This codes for CASSFSTSGTEETQYF.

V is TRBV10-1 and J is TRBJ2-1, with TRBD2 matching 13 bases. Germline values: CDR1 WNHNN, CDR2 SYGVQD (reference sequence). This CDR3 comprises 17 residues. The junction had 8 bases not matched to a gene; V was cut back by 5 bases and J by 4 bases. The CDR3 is CASSPRLAGGIYNEQFF. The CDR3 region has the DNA TGCGCCAGCAGTCCGAGACTAGCGGGAGGAATATACAATGAGCAGTTCTTC.

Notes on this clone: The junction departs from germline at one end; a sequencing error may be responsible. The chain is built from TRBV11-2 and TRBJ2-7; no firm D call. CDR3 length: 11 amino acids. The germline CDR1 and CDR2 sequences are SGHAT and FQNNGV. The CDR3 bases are TGTGCCAGCAAGGGCTCCAACGAGCAGTACTTC. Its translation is CASKGSNEQYF.